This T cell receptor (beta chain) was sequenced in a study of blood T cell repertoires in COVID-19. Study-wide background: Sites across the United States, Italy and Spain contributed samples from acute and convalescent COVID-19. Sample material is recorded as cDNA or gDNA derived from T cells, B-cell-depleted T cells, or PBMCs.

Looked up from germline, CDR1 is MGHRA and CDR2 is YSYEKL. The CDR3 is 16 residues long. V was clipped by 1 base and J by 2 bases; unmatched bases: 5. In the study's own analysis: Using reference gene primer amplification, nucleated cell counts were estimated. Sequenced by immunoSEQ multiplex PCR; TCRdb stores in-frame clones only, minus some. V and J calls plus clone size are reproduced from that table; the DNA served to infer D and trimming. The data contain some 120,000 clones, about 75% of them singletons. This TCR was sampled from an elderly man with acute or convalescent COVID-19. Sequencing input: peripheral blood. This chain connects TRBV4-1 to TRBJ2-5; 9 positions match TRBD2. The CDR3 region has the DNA TGCGCCAGCAGCCAAGTTCGAGCGGGGGGACAAGAGACCCAGTACTTC. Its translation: CASSQVRAGGQETQYF.